The present T cell receptor beta chain was sequenced within a study of cytomegalovirus exposure and HLA in healthy donors. V shed 6 bases and J shed 6 bases, with 18 bases lying between them. Germline V lookup: CDR1 MNHNS, CDR2 SASEGT. CDR3 size: 15 residues. The PCR had 60 Vbeta and 13 Jbeta primers. Repertoires were generated with immunoSEQ multiplex PCR, while TCRdb's copy carries only in-frame clones and drops some. Here the sample spans approximately 120,000 clones, over 70% being singletons. Sequencing used PBMCs. This TCR was recovered from a man between 18 and 35 years old in good health and CMV-seropositive. The V and J genes are TRBV6-1 and TRBJ1-5, with D uncertain. For the CDR3, the DNA is TGTGCCAGCAGGCCCCTAGTGATAGGCTTTCAGCCCCAGCATTTT. This gives the protein CASRPLVIGFQPQHF.